These 26 T cell receptor beta chains originate from one sample sequenced in a study of T cell changes during pregnancy in multiple sclerosis. The assay was immunoSEQ multiplex PCR, and TCRdb's table has in-frame clones only and misses some. This table has 35,000 or so clones, approximately 90% appearing once. Sample: CD4+ T cells from peripheral blood mononuclear cells, taken in the third trimester of pregnancy. All receptors come from a female donor in good health, enrolled as a control in a pregnancy study.

The chain combines TRBV5-5 with TRBJ1-1; maybe TRBD1 (5 bases). The CDR3 spans 14 residues. Germline V lookup: CDR1 SGHKS, CDR2 YYEKEE (reference sequence). V was trimmed by 4 bases and J by 4 bases, leaving 14 bases between them. The CDR3 DNA is TGTGCCAGCAGCGCCGCGGGGGGTACCACTGAAGCTTTCTTT. This sequence encodes CASSAAGGTTEAFF. Combining the CDR3 with reference TRBV5-5 and TRBJ1-1 gives the whole variable domain DAGVTQSPTHLIKTRGQQVTLRCSPISGHKSVSWYQQVLGQGPQFIFQYYEKEERGRGNFPDRFSARQFPNYSSELNVNALLLGDSALYLCASSAAGGTTEAFFGQGTRLTVV.

The V call is TRBV5-6, the J call TRBJ2-7; D remains unclear. V was trimmed by 0 bases and J by 3 bases, leaving 10 bases between them. Germline CDR1 SGHDT, CDR2 YYEEEE. The CDR3 length is 14 residues. The CDR3 DNA reads TGTGCCAGCAGCTTGGCCGGCGACATCTACGAGCAGTACTTC. It specifies CASSLAGDIYEQYF.

A few counts support this clone. J is TRBJ1-1 and V is TRBV10-3, with TRBD1 matching 10 bases. The germline CDR1 and CDR2 sequences are ENHRY and SYGVKD. V trimming: 4 bases; J trimming: 2 bases; junction bases outside the gene matches: 1. The CDR3 has 14 residues. CDR3 nucleotide sequence: TGTGCCATCAGTGCGACAGGGGGCAACACTGAAGCTTTCTTT. It yields the protein CAISATGGNTEAFF.

V usage is TRBV6-4 and J usage is TRBJ2-3; 8 positions agree with TRBD2. With V trimmed by 0 bases and J by 1 base, 0 bases remained unmatched. CDR1 and CDR2 from the germline V gene are MRHNA and SNTAGT. This CDR3 has 15 residues. Written as DNA, the CDR3 is TGTGCCAGCAGTGACTCTAGCGGGGGCACAGATACGCAGTATTTT. Amino acids: CASSDSSGGTDTQYF.

The chain recombines TRBV9 with TRBJ1-3, with TRBD1 matching over 8 bases. CDR3 length: 16 residues. Germline V lookup: CDR1 SGDLS, CDR2 YYNGEE. The trim removed 4 bases at V and 1 base at J, leaving 7 bases unmatched. The DNA of the CDR3 is TGTGCCAGCAGCCCCCGACAGGGGTCATCTGGAAACACCATATATTTT. Amino acid sequence: CASSPRQGSSGNTIYF.

The chain is built from TRBV6-1 and TRBJ1-2; tentative D call: TRBD1 (6 bases). Trimming cost V 4 bases and J 5 bases, with 20 bases left between them. The V gene's germline CDR1 is MNHNS and CDR2 SASEGT. This CDR3 contains 16 residues. The CDR3 loop is CASSGASRGGQYGYTF. The CDR3 DNA sequence: TGTGCCAGCAGTGGGGCCTCAAGGGGTGGACAGTATGGCTACACCTTC.

The CDR3, as DNA: TGTGCCAGCTCACCCAGTTGGACTAGCGGGAGGCTTGGGTCCTACAATGAGCAGTTCTTC. Translation: CASSPSWTSGRLGSYNEQFF. The chain is built from TRBV18 and TRBJ2-1, with 14 bases identical to TRBD2. From germline, CDR1 is KGHSH and CDR2 LQKENI. The length of the CDR3 is 20 residues. Trimming at V came to 3 bases and at J to 1 base, leaving 11 bases not matched to a gene.

V gene TRBV15 combines with J gene TRBJ2-2; a weak D match, TRBD1 (5 bases). Germline CDR1 reads LNHNV; CDR2 reads YYDKDF (reference sequence). Trimming stripped 2 bases from V and 4 bases from J, with 8 bases between. The CDR3 totals 14 residues. CDR3 nucleotide sequence: TGTGCCACCAGCAGAACAGGCTCCACCGGGGAGCTGTTTTTT. Its protein is CATSRTGSTGELFF.

This chain links TRBV18 with TRBJ2-2; D is perhaps TRBD1 (6 bases). The germline CDR1 and CDR2 sequences are KGHSH and LQKENI. The V end lost 6 bases, the J end lost 0 bases, and 8 bases lay between the germline ends. The length of the CDR3 is 14 residues. CDR3 in DNA: TGTGCCAGCTCGGACAGATCGAACACCGGGGAGCTGTTTTTT. Translating it yields CASSDRSNTGELFF.

CDR3 amino acids: CASSFGDYEQYF. For the CDR3, the DNA is TGTGCCAGCAGTTTCGGAGACTACGAGCAGTACTTC. The V and J genes are TRBV28 and TRBJ2-7, with unresolved D. CDR1 is MDHEN, CDR2 SYDVKM, per germline. The V gene lost 3 bases and the J gene lost 3 bases, with 6 bases spanning the gap. The CDR3 sequence is 12 residues long.

This chain links TRBV14 with TRBJ1-6, with D unresolved. The V gene's germline CDR1 is SGHDN and CDR2 FVKESK. The CDR3 totals 14 residues. Trimming pared 3 bases from V and 10 bases from J, leaving 13 bases between. CDR3 region: CASSHEGRLSPLHF. In nucleotides, the CDR3 is TGTGCCAGCAGCCACGAGGGAAGGCTGTCACCCCTCCACTTT.

As to this clone: One end of the junction is discordant with germline, which a read error may explain. This chain links TRBV7-7 with TRBJ2-2, with TRBD1 as a possible D gene (6 bases). This CDR3 is 14 amino acids long. Germline CDR1 is SSHAT and CDR2 is FNYEAQ (reference sequence). CDR3 loop: CASSPQQGTGELFF. The CDR3 bases are TGTGCTAGCAGCCCCCAACAGGGAACCGGGGAGCTGTTTTTT.

The chain recombines TRBV4-1 with TRBJ2-5; D is unclear. This CDR3 region has 13 residues. CDR1 and CDR2 (germline): MGHRA, YSYEKL. With 4 bases removed from V and 5 bases from J, the gap between germline ends came to 11 bases. CDR3: CASSRGSSETQYF. The CDR3 bases are TGCGCCAGCAGCCGAGGATCTTCGGAGACCCAGTACTTC.

The chain uses TRBV5-1 and TRBJ1-1, with TRBD1 matching 10 bases. J was trimmed by 12 bases and V by 0 bases; bases with no gene match: 8. The CDR3 consists of 14 residues. Germline V gene sequence: CDR1 SGHRS, CDR2 YFSETQ. As DNA, the CDR3 is TGCGCCAGCAGCTTGGCTGGGACAGGGGCCTCTTCTTTCTTT. This sequence encodes CASSLAGTGASSFF.

J is TRBJ1-3 and V is TRBV6-5; D might be TRBD1 (6 bases). CDR1 is MNHEY, CDR2 SVGAGI, per germline. V gave up 5 bases and J gave up 4 bases, with 12 bases separating them. This CDR3 is 14 amino acids long. The CDR3 spells CASSPPGQGNTIYF. The CDR3, as DNA: TGTGCCAGCAGTCCTCCGGGACAAGGAAACACCATATATTTT.

This chain links TRBV7-3 with TRBJ2-3; TRBD2 aligns across 10 bases. Germline trimming cut 0 bases from V and 5 bases from J; bases unmatched to any gene: 8. The V gene's germline CDR1 is SGHTA and CDR2 FQGTGA. CDR3 length equals 17 residues. CDR3 region: CASSLTGLAGVEDTQYF. CDR3 nucleotide sequence: TGTGCCAGCAGCTTAACCGGGCTAGCGGGAGTGGAAGATACGCAGTATTTT.

The rearrangement joins TRBV25-1 to TRBJ2-5; TRBD2 matches 7 bases. The germline V gene encodes CDR1 MGHDK and CDR2 SYGVNS. The CDR3 has 16 amino acids. The ends lost 1 base at V and 2 bases at J; junction bases unmatched: 7. Written as DNA, the CDR3 is TGTGCCAGCAGTGAATTGGGGGGGAGGGAGCAAGAGACCCAGTACTTC. Translation: CASSELGGREQETQYF.

This clone was detected once. CDR3 protein: CASSGTISGTGELFF. The DNA of the CDR3 is TGTGCCAGCAGTGGGACTATTTCCGGGACCGGGGAGCTGTTTTTT. The chain carries TRBV2 and TRBJ2-2, with D maybe TRBD2 (6 bases). Germline values: CDR1 SNHLY, CDR2 FYNNEI. V gave up 4 bases and J gave up 5 bases, with 14 bases separating them. There are 15 residues in the CDR3.

The chain joins TRBV11-3 to TRBJ2-5, with 7 bases identical to TRBD2. CDR3 size: 16 residues. Germline trimming cut 5 bases from V and 2 bases from J; bases unmatched to any gene: 11. Germline values: CDR1 SGHNT, CDR2 YENEEA. The CDR3 sequence is CASSLRWGSGQETQYF. CDR3 sequence (DNA): TGTGCCAGCAGCCTCAGGTGGGGTAGCGGGCAAGAGACCCAGTACTTC.

This rearrangement joins TRBV7-6 to TRBJ2-1; 10 bases are a match to TRBD2. This CDR3 spans 17 amino acids. V was pared by 2 bases and J by 8 bases, with 12 bases of the junction left unmatched. CDR1 SGHVS and CDR2 FNYEAQ come from the germline V gene. The CDR3 DNA reads as TGTGCCAGCAGCTTATGGACTAGCGGCCTCCTTCGCTATGAGCAGTTCTTC. It codes for CASSLWTSGLLRYEQFF. The variable domain in full, completed from reference TRBV7-6 and TRBJ2-1, reads GAGVSQSPRYKVTKRGQDVALRCDPISGHVSLYWYRQALGQGPEFLTYFNYEAQQDKSGLPNDRFSAERPEGSISTLTIQRTEQRDSAMYRCASSLWTSGLLRYEQFFGPGTRLTVL.

This rearrangement joins TRBV4-1 to TRBJ2-7; 8 bases are a match to TRBD1. The CDR3 has 13 residues. V gave up 6 bases and J gave up 2 bases; unmatched junction bases: 3. From germline, CDR1 is MGHRA and CDR2 YSYEKL. This chain's CDR3 is CASRATGAYEQYF. The CDR3 region has the DNA TGCGCCAGCAGGGCGACAGGGGCCTACGAGCAGTACTTC.

The V and J genes are TRBV19 and TRBJ2-3, with 9 bases that match TRBD2. The junction had 5 bases not matched to a gene; V was cut back by 4 bases and J by 0 bases. The CDR3 is made up of 16 amino acids. The V gene's germline CDR1 is LNHDA and CDR2 SQIVND (reference sequence). The CDR3 loop is CASSTASGASTDTQYF. The CDR3 DNA reads as TGTGCCAGTAGTACGGCTAGCGGGGCTAGCACAGATACGCAGTATTTT.

This chain uses TRBV27 with TRBJ2-2, with D tentatively TRBD2 (6 bases). The CDR3 length is 16 residues. Between the trimmed V and J ends, which lost 4 bases and 7 bases, there was a span of 19 bases. Germline V gene sequence: CDR1 MNHEY, CDR2 SMNVEV (reference sequence). The CDR3 loop reads CASSSQAGRADGELFF. In DNA, the CDR3 is TGTGCCAGCAGTTCCCAGGCGGGGCGTGCAGACGGGGAGCTGTTTTTT.

A single count supports this clone. CDR3 coding DNA: TGTGCCAGCAGTTGGGGGAGGAGGGGTAGCAATCAGCCCCAGCATTTT. It yields the protein CASSWGRRGSNQPQHF. J is TRBJ1-5 and V is TRBV6-6; the D gene is possibly TRBD1 (5 bases). CDR3 length equals 16 residues. The ends were cut back, 4 bases at V and 0 bases at J, with 13 bases in the middle. CDR1 MNHNY and CDR2 SVGAGI come from the germline V gene (reference sequence).

V is TRBV28 and J is TRBJ1-2; TRBD1 matches at 7 bases. The CDR3 is made up of 13 amino acids. Per the germline V gene, CDR1 is MDHEN and CDR2 is SYDVKM. J lost 3 bases, V lost 3 bases, and 1 base had no gene match. CDR3 amino acids: CASSFTGDYGYTF. CDR3 coding DNA: TGTGCCAGCAGTTTTACAGGGGACTATGGCTACACCTTC.

This clone was counted a single time. This rearrangement joins TRBV25-1 to TRBJ1-1; D possibly corresponds to TRBD1 (6 bases). The CDR3 totals 14 residues. Germline CDR1 reads MGHDK; CDR2 reads SYGVNS. Trimming removed 6 bases from V and 3 bases from J, with 14 bases in between. The CDR3 region is CASSPDSLDTEAFF. The CDR3 DNA reads as TGTGCCAGCAGCCCGGACAGCCTCGACACTGAAGCTTTCTTT.